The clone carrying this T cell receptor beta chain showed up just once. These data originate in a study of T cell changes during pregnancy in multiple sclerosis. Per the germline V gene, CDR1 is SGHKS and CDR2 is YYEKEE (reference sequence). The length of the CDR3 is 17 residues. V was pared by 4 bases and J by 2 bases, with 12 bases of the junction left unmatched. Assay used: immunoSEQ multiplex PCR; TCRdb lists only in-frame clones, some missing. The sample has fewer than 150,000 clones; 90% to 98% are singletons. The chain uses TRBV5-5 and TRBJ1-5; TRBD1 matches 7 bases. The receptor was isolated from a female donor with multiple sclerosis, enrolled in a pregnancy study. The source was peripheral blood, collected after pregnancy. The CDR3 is CASSPRTGGYGNQPQHF. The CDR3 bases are TGTGCCAGCAGCCCACGGACAGGAGGGTATGGCAATCAGCCCCAGCATTTT.